This T cell receptor beta chain was captured in a study of somatic mutations in cytotoxic T cells in rheumatoid arthritis. Across the study: Patient blood was drawn as 30 ml EDTA; the draw came right after diagnosis and before any treatment. Study-level points and caveats: The study found CD8+ clonality increased with age in rheumatoid arthritis patients, not healthy controls.

The V gene's germline CDR1 is MNHEY and CDR2 SVGAGI. This CDR3 is 11 amino acids long. V was cut by 0 bases and J by 9 bases, with 5 bases left in between. Produced via immunoSEQ multiplex PCR; TCRdb's table is partial and in-frame only. The table includes about 15,000 clones, around four fifths detected once. This clone has only one observation. Its matching antigen is unknown. The chain recombines TRBV6-5 with TRBJ1-1; D is unresolved. The sequencing input was CD8+ T cells sorted from blood. The receptor comes from an adult with rheumatoid arthritis. CDR3 nucleotide sequence: TGTGCCAGCAGTTACTCAGGAAAAGCTTTCTTT. This sequence encodes CASSYSGKAFF.